These 32 T cell receptor beta chains came from one sample sequenced in a study of low-dose radiotherapy and immunotherapy resistance in tumors. TRAV and TRBV primers primed cDNA for both TCRalpha and TCRbeta. It was with a constant-region primer and a V-primer adapter that TCRs were amplified over 20 PCR cycles. TCRdb analysed the reads with MiXCR anew, one entry per CDR3 protein. This sample has tens of thousands of distinct CDR3 sequences, with 15% to 20% found just once. Time point here: after trial treatment. Treatment defined: LDRT plus nivolumab, ipilimumab, low-dose cyclophosphamide and aspirin (RACIN trial). The sequences come from PBMCs, collected after low-dose radiotherapy plus immunotherapy. These receptors were collected from a male donor with prostate cancer.

This clonotype was counted ten times or more. V is TRBV12-3 or TRBV12-4 and J is TRBJ1-1; perhaps TRBD1 as D (6 bases). CDR3 length equals 15 residues. V dropped 3 bases and J dropped 2 bases, with 13 bases sitting between them. CDR3: CASSFGKGDNTEAFF. The CDR3 DNA sequence: TGTGCCAGCAGTTTCGGAAAGGGGGACAACACTGAAGCTTTCTTT.

This clonotype has a count of ten or more. V gene TRBV3-1 combines with J gene TRBJ1-6; the D is unclear. V lost 1 base, J lost 10 bases, and 8 bases lay in between. Germline V lookup: CDR1 LGHDT, CDR2 YNNKEL (reference sequence). There are 13 residues in the CDR3. CDR3 sequence (DNA): TGTGCCAGCAGCCAAGGAGGGAACTCACCCCTCCACTTT. It translates to CASSQGGNSPLHF.

Many counts were recorded for this clonotype. The rearrangement joins TRBV29-1 to TRBJ2-7; TRBD2 matches 11 bases. This CDR3 is built from 13 residues. Germline assignment: CDR1 SQVTM and CDR2 ANQGSEA. Trimming removed 6 bases from V and 6 bases from J; junction bases left unmatched: 7. The CDR3, as DNA: TGCAGCGTCGGGGTAGCGGGAGGGGGCGAGCAGTACTTC. Protein sequence: CSVGVAGGGEQYF.

This clonotype was picked up many times. The chain has TRBV19 and TRBJ2-5; 8 bases match TRBD2. Germline CDR1 LNHDA, CDR2 SQIVND (reference sequence). The length of the CDR3 is 16 residues. V lost 3 bases to trimming and J lost 2 bases; unmatched junction nucleotides: 8. CDR3: CASSMSVAGRQETQYF. DNA for the CDR3: TGTGCCAGTAGTATGTCTGTAGCGGGGAGGCAAGAGACCCAGTACTTC. The full variable domain, rest sourced from reference TRBV19 and TRBJ2-5, is DGGITQSPKYLFRKEGQNVTLSCEQNLNHDAMYWYRQDPGQGLRLIYYSQIVNDFQKGDIAEGYSVSREKKESFPLTVTSAQKNPTAFYLCASSMSVAGRQETQYFGPGTRLLVL.

Concerning this clonotype: A much larger clone lies a single base off, so this may be a read error. This CDR3 fails to terminate in the conserved phenylalanine or tryptophan, so it likely reflects a read error. The chain couples TRBV7-2 to TRBJ2-7, with TRBD1 as a possible D gene (5 bases). Germline lookup yields CDR1 SGHTA and CDR2 FQGNSA. Trimming pared 5 bases from V and 2 bases from J, leaving 16 bases between. The CDR3 consists of 15 residues. This CDR3 is CASSQSRGSTYEQYS. Written as DNA, the CDR3 is TGTGCCAGCAGCCAGAGTAGGGGTTCCACCTACGAGCAGTACTCC.

Ten or more counts support this clonotype. The chain employs TRBV6-2 or TRBV6-3 and TRBJ2-5; possible D gene TRBD1, 7 bases. The V end was cut by 6 bases, the J end by 1 base, with 15 bases between. Germline V CDR1 and CDR2: MNHEY, SVGEGT. The CDR3 covers 15 residues. The CDR3 DNA sequence: TGTGCCAGCAGCTCAGGGGGGACCTTCCAAGAGACCCAGTACTTC. Protein product: CASSSGGTFQETQYF.

For the CDR3, the DNA is TGTGCCAGCTCACTGGGACAGGGACGGGAGACCCAGTACTTC. Its protein is CASSLGQGRETQYF. This sequence joins TRBV18 and TRBJ2-5; TRBD1 aligns across 9 bases. The trim removed 4 bases at V and 5 bases at J, leaving 5 bases unmatched. CDR1 KGHSH and CDR2 LQKENI come from the germline V gene. This CDR3 has 14 amino acids.

This clonotype has at least ten counts. The chain couples TRBV10-2 to TRBJ2-2; D unresolved. Germline values: CDR1 WSHSY, CDR2 SAAADI. V lost 4 bases and J lost 6, with 9 bases in between. The CDR3 consists of 13 residues. The CDR3 loop reads CASSVGFAGELFF. Here the CDR3 DNA reads TGCGCCAGCAGTGTCGGTTTTGCCGGGGAGCTGTTTTTT.

This clonotype was seen ten or more times. This chain joins TRBV28 and TRBJ2-3, with D possibly called TRBD1 or TRBD2 (5 bases each). This CDR3 contains 14 residues. From germline, CDR1 is MDHEN and CDR2 SYDVKM. Trimming took off 6 bases at V and 2 bases at J, with 12 bases between the two ends. CDR3: CASRTGTATDTQYF. The CDR3, as DNA: TGTGCCAGCAGGACCGGGACGGCCACAGATACGCAGTATTTT.

This clonotype was recorded many times. V gene TRBV19 combines with J gene TRBJ1-5; D unresolved. Germline V gene lookup returns CDR1 LNHDA and CDR2 SQIVND (reference sequence). V was shortened by 1 base and J by 5 bases, with 15 bases between the two germline ends. The CDR3 extends over 16 amino acids. The CDR3 nucleotides read TGTGCCAGTAGTATAGTTAGGTCGGAGTACGATCAGCCCCAGCATTTT. Protein: CASSIVRSEYDQPQHF. The complete variable domain, with remaining parts taken from reference TRBV19 and TRBJ1-5, reads DGGITQSPKYLFRKEGQNVTLSCEQNLNHDAMYWYRQDPGQGLRLIYYSQIVNDFQKGDIAEGYSVSREKKESFPLTVTSAQKNPTAFYLCASSIVRSEYDQPQHFGDGTRLSIL.

This clonotype has at least ten counts. The rearrangement joins TRBV20-1 to TRBJ1-1; the D is unclear. CDR3 length equals 15 residues. The ends were cut back, 6 bases at V and 4 bases at J, with 21 bases in the middle. Germline values: CDR1 DFQATT, CDR2 SNEGSKA (reference sequence). The CDR3 DNA sequence: TGCAGTGCCCTGACTCGGCAGACAAGAGCCACTGAAGCTTTCTTT. As protein: CSALTRQTRATEAFF.

This clonotype was seen repeatedly, ten times or more. The chain links TRBV29-1 to TRBJ2-6; a possible D gene is TRBD2 (6 bases). Trimming cost V 0 bases and J 3 bases, with 12 bases left between them. The CDR3 spans 16 residues. Germline V CDR1 and CDR2: SQVTM, ANQGSEA. CDR3 bases: TGCAGCGTTGAAGAAGGAGGGGAGTATGGGGCCAACGTCCTGACTTTC. This encodes CSVEEGGEYGANVLTF.

The sample holds a few counts of this clonotype. This chain uses TRBV24-1 with TRBJ2-1, with 7 bases aligning to TRBD1. Germline V gives CDR1 KGHDR, CDR2 SFDVKD. The ends lost 2 bases at V and 0 bases at J; junction bases unmatched: 9. The CDR3 has 18 amino acids. The CDR3 bases are TGTGCCACCAGTGATTCCGACAGGGTGGGGAGCTCCTACAATGAGCAGTTCTTC. As protein: CATSDSDRVGSSYNEQFF.

The sample holds many counts of this clonotype. The rearrangement joins TRBV12-3 or TRBV12-4 to TRBJ2-4, with unresolved D. The CDR3 has 13 residues. Trimming removed 6 bases at V and 0 bases at J, with 6 bases between. The CDR3 nucleotides are TGTGCCAGCAGCTTGGAAGCCAAAAACATTCAGTACTTC. It encodes CASSLEAKNIQYF.

This clonotype came up many times. The rearrangement links TRBV7-8 to TRBJ1-1; a possible D gene is TRBD1 (5 bases). The germline V gene has CDR1 SGHVS and CDR2 FQNEAQ. V lost 9 bases to trimming and J lost 1 base, with 21 bases between them. This CDR3 has 16 residues. The CDR3 spells CASNKYGAVSNTEAFF. CDR3 nucleotides: TGTGCCAGTAACAAATACGGGGCGGTATCGAACACTGAAGCTTTCTTT. Combining the CDR3 with reference TRBV7-8 and TRBJ1-1 gives the whole variable domain GAGVSQSPRYKVAKRGQDVALRCDPISGHVSLFWYQQALGQGPEFLTYFQNEAQLDKSGLPSDRFFAERPEGSVSTLKIQRTQQEDSAVYLCASNKYGAVSNTEAFFGQGTRLTVV.

This clonotype was observed a handful of times. CDR3 in amino acids: CASSSDTHEQYF. DNA of the CDR3: TGTGCCAGCAGCTCCGACACCCACGAGCAGTACTTC. V usage is TRBV9 and J usage is TRBJ2-7; D is unresolved. Trimming took off 4 bases at V and 5 bases at J, with 10 bases between the two ends. Germline V gives CDR1 SGDLS, CDR2 YYNGEE. The CDR3 sequence is 12 residues long.

This clonotype has ten or more counts. The chain carries TRBV5-1 and TRBJ2-5; D remains unclear. The germline gives CDR1 SGHRS, CDR2 YFSETQ. Trimming took off 0 bases at V and 5 bases at J, with 2 bases between the two ends. This CDR3 comprises 11 residues. The CDR3 reads CASSLDETQYF. For the CDR3, the DNA is TGCGCCAGCAGCTTGGACGAGACCCAGTACTTC.

The sample holds a few counts of this clonotype. V is TRBV27 and J is TRBJ2-3, with D perhaps TRBD2 (7 bases). V was clipped by 6 bases and J by 3 bases, with 13 bases between them. This CDR3 has 14 residues. Germline CDR1 MNHEY, CDR2 SMNVEV (reference sequence). The CDR3 here is CASRGGPKTDTQYF. The DNA of the CDR3 is TGTGCCAGCAGGGGGGGGCCGAAAACAGATACGCAGTATTTT.

J is TRBJ2-1 and V is TRBV21-1; the table names TRBD1, a call not compared with the DNA. TRBV21-1 represents a pseudogene. CDR3 length: 14 amino acids. Here the CDR3 reads CASRQGGSYNEQFF. The CDR3, as DNA: TGTGCCAGCAGACAGGGGGGATCCTACAATGAGCAGTTCTTC.

This clonotype was recorded at least ten times. V usage is TRBV4-2 and J usage is TRBJ2-1, with 15 bases aligning to TRBD2. The junction had 12 bases not matched to a gene; V was cut back by 3 bases and J by 3 bases. This CDR3 is 20 amino acids long. Germline V gene data show CDR1 as LGHNA and CDR2 as YNFKEQ. The CDR3: CASSQAHGLAGGGGYNEQFF. The CDR3 DNA sequence: TGTGCCAGCAGCCAGGCCCACGGACTAGCGGGAGGGGGTGGCTACAATGAGCAGTTCTTC.

The chain uses TRBV5-3 and TRBJ1-1; possible D gene TRBD1, 6 bases. TRBV5-3 is treated as an ORF (open reading frame) with a function not yet certain. This CDR3 comprises 14 residues. V was clipped by 8 bases and J by 4 bases, with 18 bases between them. This chain's CDR3 is CASSTGQLGTEAFF. For the CDR3, the DNA is TGTGCCAGCAGCACCGGACAGCTCGGCACTGAAGCTTTCTTT.

The V and J genes are TRBV6-2 or TRBV6-3 and TRBJ2-7, with D unresolved. This CDR3 contains 14 residues. The V end was cut by 0 bases, the J end by 1 base, with 7 bases between. Germline V lookup: CDR1 MNHEY, CDR2 SVGEGT. CDR3 in DNA: TGTGCCAGCAGTTACTCGATTGGGTCCTACGAGCAGTACTTC. It encodes CASSYSIGSYEQYF.

The chain carries TRBV7-2 and TRBJ2-6; D ambiguous. The germline V gene encodes CDR1 SGHTA and CDR2 FQGNSA. This CDR3 spans 15 amino acids. Trimming pared 1 base from V and 4 bases from J, leaving 8 bases between. The CDR3 loop reads CASSLGQVGANVLTF. In DNA, the CDR3 is TGTGCCAGCAGCTTAGGGCAGGTGGGGGCCAACGTCCTGACTTTC.

This clonotype was seen at least ten times. This sequence joins TRBV19 and TRBJ2-7, with TRBD2 identical over 10 bases. CDR1 LNHDA and CDR2 SQIVND come from the germline V gene (reference sequence). V was pared by 5 bases and J by 6 bases, with 10 bases of the junction left unmatched. This CDR3 region has 15 residues. CDR3 in amino acids: CASSPRASGSSEQYF. CDR3 sequence (DNA): TGTGCCAGTAGTCCCAGGGCTAGCGGGAGCTCCGAGCAGTACTTC.

This clonotype was observed at least ten times. This chain joins TRBV7-9 and TRBJ1-5; no reliable D call. Germline V gives CDR1 SEHNR, CDR2 FQNEAQ (reference sequence). The CDR3 runs to 13 residues. Trimming shortened V by 8 bases and J by 2 bases, and 10 bases separated the two germline ends. This CDR3 is CASGEDGNQPQHF. The CDR3 nucleotides read TGTGCCAGCGGGGAAGACGGCAATCAGCCCCAGCATTTT.

This rearrangement joins TRBV20-1 to TRBJ2-7; D unclear. The CDR3 covers 13 residues. Germline V gene sequence: CDR1 DFQATT, CDR2 SNEGSKA (reference sequence). V lost 5 bases and J 2 bases, leaving 13 bases between the germline ends. CDR3 DNA sequence: TGCAGTGCTCCCAAGACGGGTCCCTACGAGCAGTACTTC. Its translation is CSAPKTGPYEQYF.

This clonotype was counted many times. The chain couples TRBV9 to TRBJ2-3; tentatively, D is TRBD1 (5 bases). CDR1 is SGDLS and CDR2 is YYNGEE in the germline V gene. Deletions cut 3 bases from V and 2 bases from J, with 10 bases between. This CDR3 comprises 14 residues. The CDR3 reads CASSDVGPTDTQYF. DNA of the CDR3: TGTGCCAGCAGCGACGTGGGGCCCACAGATACGCAGTATTTT.

This clonotype was seen ten or more times. The chain joins TRBV29-1 to TRBJ2-1; TRBD2 might be the D (7 bases). The V and J ends lost 6 bases and 3 bases respectively, with 15 bases between them. Germline CDR1 is SQVTM and CDR2 is ANQGSEA. CDR3 length equals 14 residues. In DNA form, the CDR3 reads TGCAGCGTAGGGGGGGGCACCAACTACAATGAGCAGTTCTTC. It codes for CSVGGGTNYNEQFF.

The chain is built from TRBV28 and TRBJ2-5, with 8 nucleotides matching TRBD1. J gave up 4 bases and V 5 bases, and 6 bases lay outside the gene matches. The CDR3 runs to 14 residues. Looked up from germline, CDR1 is MDHEN and CDR2 is SYDVKM. This CDR3 reads CASSPPGTGETQYF. The CDR3 nucleotides read TGTGCCAGCAGTCCACCCGGGACAGGAGAGACCCAGTACTTC.

This clonotype was detected many times. The rearrangement joins TRBV28 to TRBJ2-5; possible D gene TRBD1, 5 bases. This CDR3 comprises 14 residues. V was cut by 4 bases and J by 5 bases, with 14 bases left in between. Germline lookup yields CDR1 MDHEN and CDR2 SYDVKM. The CDR3 coding sequence is TGTGCCAGCAGTTCGCCCAGGGAAGGGGAGACCCAGTACTTC. It specifies CASSSPREGETQYF. The full variable domain, completed using reference TRBV28 and TRBJ2-5, is DVKVTQSSRYLVKRTGEKVFLECVQDMDHENMFWYRQDPGLGLRLIYFSYDVKMKEKGDIPEGYSVSREKKERFSLILESASTNQTSMYLCASSSPREGETQYFGPGTRLLVL.

In this sample, this clonotype turned up many times. J is TRBJ2-3 and V is TRBV7-2; the D gene could be TRBD1 or TRBD2 (5 bases each). V gave up 2 bases and J gave up 4 bases, with 22 bases separating them. CDR3 length equals 18 residues. The germline CDR1 and CDR2 sequences are SGHTA and FQGNSA. The DNA for the CDR3 is TGTGCCAGCAGCTTAATATCGGGGACGAGGGGTCACGCAGATACGCAGTATTTT. Residues: CASSLISGTRGHADTQYF. The full variable domain, in which reference TRBV7-2 and TRBJ2-3 provide the parts outside the CDR3, is GAGVSQSPSNKVTEKGKDVELRCDPISGHTALYWYRQSLGQGLEFLIYFQGNSAPDKSGLPSDRFSAERTGGSVSTLTIQRTQQEDSAVYLCASSLISGTRGHADTQYFGPGTRLTVL.

The rearrangement joins TRBV5-6 to TRBJ2-1; 11 nucleotides agree with TRBD1. The germline V gene encodes CDR1 SGHDT and CDR2 YYEEEE. CDR3 length: 14 amino acids. V lost 4 bases to trimming and J lost 8 bases; unmatched junction nucleotides: 5. The CDR3 sequence is CASSRTGGGYEQFF. DNA for the CDR3: TGTGCCAGCAGCAGGACAGGGGGCGGATATGAGCAGTTCTTC.